The present T cell receptor (beta chain) was sequenced within a study of blood T cell repertoires in COVID-19. Study at large: In each case, the material was cDNA or gDNA derived from T cells, B-cell-depleted T cells, or PBMCs.

In the authors' methods: Estimation of nucleated cell counts was performed using reference gene primer amplification. Assay used: immunoSEQ multiplex PCR; TCRdb lists only in-frame clones, some missing. For V, J and clone size, that table is used; D and trimming come from the DNA. The table has more than 250,000 clones, approximately 83% seen once. The CDR3 is 18 amino acids. Germline CDR1 and CDR2: LGHNA and YSLEER. J gave up 4 bases and V 0 bases, and 10 bases lay outside the gene matches. The sequenced sample consisted of peripheral blood. The receptor's source is a woman aged 25 to 45 who had recovered from COVID-19. V is TRBV4-3 and J is TRBJ2-3; 10 bases are a match to TRBD2. The CDR3 DNA is TGCGCCAGCAGCCAAGATTGGGGAGCGGGAGGGCCGGCAGATACGCAGTATTTT. This gives the protein CASSQDWGAGGPADTQYF.